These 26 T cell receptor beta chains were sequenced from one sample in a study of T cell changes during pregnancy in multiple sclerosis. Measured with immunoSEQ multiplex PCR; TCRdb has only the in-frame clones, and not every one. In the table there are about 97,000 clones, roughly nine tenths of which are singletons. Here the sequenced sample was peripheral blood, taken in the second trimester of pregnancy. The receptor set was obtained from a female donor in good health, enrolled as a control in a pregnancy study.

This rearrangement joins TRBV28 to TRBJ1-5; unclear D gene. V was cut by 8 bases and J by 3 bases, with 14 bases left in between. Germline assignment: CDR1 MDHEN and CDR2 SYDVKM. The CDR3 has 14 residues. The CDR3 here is CASLNWRINQPQHF. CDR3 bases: TGTGCCAGCTTGAACTGGAGGATCAATCAGCCCCAGCATTTT.

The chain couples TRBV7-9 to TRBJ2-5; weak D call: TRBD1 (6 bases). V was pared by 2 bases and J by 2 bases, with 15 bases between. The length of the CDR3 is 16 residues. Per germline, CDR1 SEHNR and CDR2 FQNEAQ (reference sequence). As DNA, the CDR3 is TGTGCCAGCAGCTTACGGCCAGGGGTCATTCAAGAGACCCAGTACTTC. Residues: CASSLRPGVIQETQYF.

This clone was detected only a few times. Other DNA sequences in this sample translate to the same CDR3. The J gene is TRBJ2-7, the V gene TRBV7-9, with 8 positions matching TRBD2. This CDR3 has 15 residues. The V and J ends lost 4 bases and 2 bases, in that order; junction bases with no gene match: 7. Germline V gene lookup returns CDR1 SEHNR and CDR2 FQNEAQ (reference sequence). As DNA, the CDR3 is TGTGCCAGCAGCTCCGGGGGGGACGGCGCCTACGAGCAGTACTTC. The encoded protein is CASSSGGDGAYEQYF.

The CDR3: CASKGEYNEQFF. In DNA, the CDR3 is TGTGCCAGCAAGGGGGAGTACAATGAGCAGTTCTTC. The genes are TRBV2 and TRBJ2-1, with a possible D match to TRBD1 (6 bases). This CDR3 comprises 12 residues. V was cut by 7 bases and J by 4 bases, with 8 bases left in between. In germline, CDR1 is SNHLY, CDR2 FYNNEI.

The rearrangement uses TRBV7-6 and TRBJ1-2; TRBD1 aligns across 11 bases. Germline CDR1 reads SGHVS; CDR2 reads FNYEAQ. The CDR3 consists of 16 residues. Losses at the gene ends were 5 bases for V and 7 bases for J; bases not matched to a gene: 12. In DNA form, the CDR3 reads TGTGCCAGCAGCCAGGGACAGGGGGTAGGCGTAGGTGGCTACACCTTC. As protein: CASSQGQGVGVGGYTF.

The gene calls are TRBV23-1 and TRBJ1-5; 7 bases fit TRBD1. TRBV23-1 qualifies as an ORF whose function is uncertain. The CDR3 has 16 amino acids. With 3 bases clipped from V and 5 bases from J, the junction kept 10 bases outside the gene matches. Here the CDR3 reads CASSHSRTGPHQPQHF. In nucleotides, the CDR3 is TGCGCCAGCAGTCACTCGAGGACAGGACCTCATCAGCCCCAGCATTTT.

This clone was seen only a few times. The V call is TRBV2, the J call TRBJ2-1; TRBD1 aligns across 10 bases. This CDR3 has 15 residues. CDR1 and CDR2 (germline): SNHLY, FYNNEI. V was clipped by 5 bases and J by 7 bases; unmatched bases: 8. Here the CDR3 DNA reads TGTGCCAGCAGTCCCCGGGACAGGGGAGGGAATGAGCAGTTCTTC. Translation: CASSPRDRGGNEQFF.

The CDR3 reads CASSGGTGSYNEQFF. The CDR3 region has the DNA TGTGCCAGCAGCGGGGGCACGGGCTCCTACAATGAGCAGTTCTTC. The chain has TRBV7-2 and TRBJ2-1, with a weak D call TRBD1 (6 bases). Germline CDR1 is SGHTA and CDR2 is FQGNSA. Trimming took off 5 bases at V and 0 bases at J, with 11 bases between the two ends. This CDR3 comprises 15 residues.

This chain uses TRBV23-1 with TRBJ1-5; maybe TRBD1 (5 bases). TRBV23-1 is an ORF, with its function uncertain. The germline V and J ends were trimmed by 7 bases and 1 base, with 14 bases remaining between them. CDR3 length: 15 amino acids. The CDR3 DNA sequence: TGCGCCAGCACTCTCTATCGGGGGAGCAATCAGCCCCAGCATTTT. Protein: CASTLYRGSNQPQHF.

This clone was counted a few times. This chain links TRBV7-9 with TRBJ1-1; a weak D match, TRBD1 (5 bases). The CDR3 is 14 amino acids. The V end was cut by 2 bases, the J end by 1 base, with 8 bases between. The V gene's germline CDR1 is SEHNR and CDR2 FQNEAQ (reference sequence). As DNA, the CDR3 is TGTGCCAGCAGCTTACTCGGACAGAACACTGAAGCTTTCTTT. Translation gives CASSLLGQNTEAFF.

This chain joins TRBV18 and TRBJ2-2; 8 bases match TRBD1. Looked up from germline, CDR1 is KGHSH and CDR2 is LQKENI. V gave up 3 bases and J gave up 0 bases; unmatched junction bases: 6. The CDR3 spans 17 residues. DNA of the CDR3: TGTGCCAGCTCACCGCAGGGGGCGGCGGCGAACACCGGGGAGCTGTTTTTT. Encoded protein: CASSPQGAAANTGELFF.

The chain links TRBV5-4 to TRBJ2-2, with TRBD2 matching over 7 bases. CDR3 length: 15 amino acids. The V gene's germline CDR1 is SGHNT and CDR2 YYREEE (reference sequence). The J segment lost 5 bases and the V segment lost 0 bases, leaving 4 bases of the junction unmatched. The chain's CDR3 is CASSLGGGRTGELFF. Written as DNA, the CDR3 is TGTGCCAGCAGCTTGGGGGGGGGTAGAACCGGGGAGCTGTTTTTT.

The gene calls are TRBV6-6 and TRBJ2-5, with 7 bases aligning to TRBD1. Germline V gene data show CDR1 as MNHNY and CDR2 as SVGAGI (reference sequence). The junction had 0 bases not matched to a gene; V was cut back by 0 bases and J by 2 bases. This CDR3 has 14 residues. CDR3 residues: CASSYSGQQETQYF. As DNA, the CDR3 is TGTGCCAGCAGTTACTCGGGACAGCAAGAGACCCAGTACTTC.

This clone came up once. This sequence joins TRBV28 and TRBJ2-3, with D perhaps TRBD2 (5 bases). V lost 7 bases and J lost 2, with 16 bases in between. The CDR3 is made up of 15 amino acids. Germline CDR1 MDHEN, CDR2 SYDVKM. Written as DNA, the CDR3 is TGTGCCAGCACCCCAGGAGCGGAATTCACAGATACGCAGTATTTT. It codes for CASTPGAEFTDTQYF.

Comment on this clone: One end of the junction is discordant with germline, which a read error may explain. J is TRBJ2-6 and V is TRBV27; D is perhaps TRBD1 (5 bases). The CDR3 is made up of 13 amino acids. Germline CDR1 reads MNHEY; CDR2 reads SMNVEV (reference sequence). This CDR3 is CASSLGQLNALTF. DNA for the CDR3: TGTGCCAGCAGTTTGGGGCAGCTTAACGCCCTGACTTTC.

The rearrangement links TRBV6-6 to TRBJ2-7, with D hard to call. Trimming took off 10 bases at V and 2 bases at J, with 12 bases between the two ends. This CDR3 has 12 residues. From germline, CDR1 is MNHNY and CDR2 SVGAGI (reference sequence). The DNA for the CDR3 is TGTGCCATCGGAGAGTGGGCCTACGAGCAGTACTTC. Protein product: CAIGEWAYEQYF.

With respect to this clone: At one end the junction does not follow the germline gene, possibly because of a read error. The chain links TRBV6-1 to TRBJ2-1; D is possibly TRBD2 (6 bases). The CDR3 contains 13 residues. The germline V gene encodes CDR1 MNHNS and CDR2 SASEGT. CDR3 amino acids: CASSEGTSLALLF. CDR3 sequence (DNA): TGTGCCAGCAGTGAAGGGACCTCACTAGCCCTGCTCTTC.

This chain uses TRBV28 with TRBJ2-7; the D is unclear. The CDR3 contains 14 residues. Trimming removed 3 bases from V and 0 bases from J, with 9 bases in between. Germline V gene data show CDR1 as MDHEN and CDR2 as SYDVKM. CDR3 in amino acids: CASSFRLSSYEQYF. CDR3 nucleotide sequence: TGTGCCAGCAGTTTCCGACTGAGCTCCTACGAGCAGTACTTC.

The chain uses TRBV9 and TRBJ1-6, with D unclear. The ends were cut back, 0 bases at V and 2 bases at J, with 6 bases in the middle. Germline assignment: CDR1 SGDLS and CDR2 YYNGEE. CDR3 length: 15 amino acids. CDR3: CASSVASTYNSPLHF. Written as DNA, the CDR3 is TGTGCCAGCAGCGTAGCCAGTACCTATAATTCACCCCTCCACTTT.

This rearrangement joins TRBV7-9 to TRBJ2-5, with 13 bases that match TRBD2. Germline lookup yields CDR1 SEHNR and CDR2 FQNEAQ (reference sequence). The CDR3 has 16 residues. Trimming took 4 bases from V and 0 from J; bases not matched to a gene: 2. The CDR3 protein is CASSSGTSGNQETQYF. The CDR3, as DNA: TGTGCCAGCAGCTCGGGGACTAGCGGGAACCAAGAGACCCAGTACTTC.

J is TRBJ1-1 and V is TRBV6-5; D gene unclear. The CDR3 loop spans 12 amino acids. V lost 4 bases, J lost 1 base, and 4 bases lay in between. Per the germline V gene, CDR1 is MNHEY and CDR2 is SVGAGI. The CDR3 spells CASSFRNTEAFF. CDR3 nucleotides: TGTGCCAGCAGTTTTCGGAACACTGAAGCTTTCTTT.

This CDR3 is CASSFSDGAEAFF. In nucleotides, the CDR3 is TGTGCCAGCAGTTTCTCGGACGGGGCTGAAGCTTTCTTT. The genes are TRBV27 and TRBJ1-1; D gene uncertain. V was clipped by 3 bases and J by 6 bases, with 11 bases between them. Germline V lookup: CDR1 MNHEY, CDR2 SMNVEV (reference sequence). CDR3 length: 13 residues.

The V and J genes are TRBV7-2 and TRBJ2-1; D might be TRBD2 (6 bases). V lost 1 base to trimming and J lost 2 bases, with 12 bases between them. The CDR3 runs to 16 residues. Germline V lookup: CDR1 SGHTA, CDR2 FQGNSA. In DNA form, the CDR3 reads TGTGCCAGCAGCTTAGGGCTCGGGGAGGCCTACAATGAGCAGTTCTTC. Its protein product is CASSLGLGEAYNEQFF.

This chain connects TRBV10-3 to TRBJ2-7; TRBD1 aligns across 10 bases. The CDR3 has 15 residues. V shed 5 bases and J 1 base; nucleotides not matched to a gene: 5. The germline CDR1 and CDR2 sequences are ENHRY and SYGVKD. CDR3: CAISKQDRGSYEQYF. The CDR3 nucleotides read TGTGCCATCAGTAAGCAGGACAGGGGGTCCTACGAGCAGTACTTC.

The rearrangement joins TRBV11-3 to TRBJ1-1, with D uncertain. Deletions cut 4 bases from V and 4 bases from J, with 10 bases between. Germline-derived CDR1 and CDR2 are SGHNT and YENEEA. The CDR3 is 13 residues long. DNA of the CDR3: TGTGCCAGCAGCTCCCTTCGCAGCACTGAAGCTTTCTTT. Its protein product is CASSSLRSTEAFF.

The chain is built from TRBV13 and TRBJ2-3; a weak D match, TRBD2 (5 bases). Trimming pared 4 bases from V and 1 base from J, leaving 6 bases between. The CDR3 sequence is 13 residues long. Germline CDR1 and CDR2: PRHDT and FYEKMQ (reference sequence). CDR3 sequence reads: CASSSGGTDTQYF. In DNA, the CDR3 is TGTGCCAGCAGCTCCGGGGGCACAGATACGCAGTATTTT.